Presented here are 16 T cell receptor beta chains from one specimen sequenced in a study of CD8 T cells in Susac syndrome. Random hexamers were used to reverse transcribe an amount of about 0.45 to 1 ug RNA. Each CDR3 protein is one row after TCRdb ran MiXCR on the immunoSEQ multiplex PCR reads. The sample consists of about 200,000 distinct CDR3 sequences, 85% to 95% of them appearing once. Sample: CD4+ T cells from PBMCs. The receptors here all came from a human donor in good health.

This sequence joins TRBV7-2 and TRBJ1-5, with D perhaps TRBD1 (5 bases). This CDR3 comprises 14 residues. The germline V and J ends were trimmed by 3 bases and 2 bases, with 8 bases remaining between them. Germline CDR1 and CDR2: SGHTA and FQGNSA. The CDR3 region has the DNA TGTGCCAGCAGCTTCGTCAGGGGCAATCAGCCCCAGCATTTT. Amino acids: CASSFVRGNQPQHF.

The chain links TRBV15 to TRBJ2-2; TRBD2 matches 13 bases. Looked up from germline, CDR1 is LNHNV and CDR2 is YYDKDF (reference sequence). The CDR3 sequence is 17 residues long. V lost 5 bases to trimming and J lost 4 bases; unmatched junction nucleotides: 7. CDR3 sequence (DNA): TGTGCCACCAGCCTGCCCGGACTAGCGGGAGTCACCGGGGAGCTGTTTTTT. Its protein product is CATSLPGLAGVTGELFF.

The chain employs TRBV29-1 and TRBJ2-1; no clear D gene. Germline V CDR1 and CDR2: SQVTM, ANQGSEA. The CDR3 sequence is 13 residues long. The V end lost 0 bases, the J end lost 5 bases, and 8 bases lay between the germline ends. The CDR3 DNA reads TGCAGCGTTGAAGATGCACGGAACAATGAGCAGTTCTTC. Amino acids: CSVEDARNNEQFF.

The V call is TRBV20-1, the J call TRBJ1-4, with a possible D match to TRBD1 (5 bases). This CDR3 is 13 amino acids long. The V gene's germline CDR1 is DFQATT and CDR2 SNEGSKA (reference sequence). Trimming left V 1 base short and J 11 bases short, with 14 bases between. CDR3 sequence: CSARVRGGDKLFF. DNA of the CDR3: TGCAGTGCTAGAGTGAGGGGAGGCGACAAACTGTTTTTT.

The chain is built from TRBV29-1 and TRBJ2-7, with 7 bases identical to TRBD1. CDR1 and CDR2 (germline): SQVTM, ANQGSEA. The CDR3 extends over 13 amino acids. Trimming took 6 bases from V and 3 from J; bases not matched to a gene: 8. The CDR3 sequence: CSVRQGPIYEQYF. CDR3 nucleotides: TGCAGCGTCCGACAGGGACCCATCTACGAGCAGTACTTC.

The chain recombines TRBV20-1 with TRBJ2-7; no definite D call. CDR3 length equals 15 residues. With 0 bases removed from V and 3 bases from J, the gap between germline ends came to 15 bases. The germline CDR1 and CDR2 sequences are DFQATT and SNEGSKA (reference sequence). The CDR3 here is CSARDRVSSLYEQYV. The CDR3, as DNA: TGCAGTGCTAGAGATCGGGTGTCTAGTCTCTACGAGCAGTACGTC.

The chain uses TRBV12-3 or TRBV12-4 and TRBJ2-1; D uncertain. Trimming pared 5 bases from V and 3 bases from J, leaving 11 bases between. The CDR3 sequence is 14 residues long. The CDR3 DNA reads TGTGCCAGCAGTCCCCTTAACGGCTACAATGAGCAGTTCTTC. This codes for CASSPLNGYNEQFF.

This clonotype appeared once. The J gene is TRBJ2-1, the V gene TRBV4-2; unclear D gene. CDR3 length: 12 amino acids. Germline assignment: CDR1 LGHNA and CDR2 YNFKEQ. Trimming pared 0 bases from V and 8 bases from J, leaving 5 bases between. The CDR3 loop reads CASSQEGHEQFF. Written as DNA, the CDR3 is TGTGCCAGCAGCCAAGAGGGCCATGAGCAGTTCTTC.

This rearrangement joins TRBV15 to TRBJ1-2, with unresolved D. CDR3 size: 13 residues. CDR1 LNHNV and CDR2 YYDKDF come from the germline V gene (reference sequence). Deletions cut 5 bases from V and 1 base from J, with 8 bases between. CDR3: CATSSRFNYGYTF. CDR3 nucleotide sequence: TGTGCCACCAGCTCCCGGTTTAACTATGGCTACACCTTC.

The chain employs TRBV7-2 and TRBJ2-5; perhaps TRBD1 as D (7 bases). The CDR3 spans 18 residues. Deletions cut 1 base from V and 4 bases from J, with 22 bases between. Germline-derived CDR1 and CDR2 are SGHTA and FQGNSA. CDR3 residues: CASSLDFLQGGGLETQYF. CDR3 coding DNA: TGTGCCAGCAGCTTAGATTTTCTGCAGGGGGGCGGCCTAGAGACCCAGTACTTC.

CDR3 sequence (DNA): TGTGCCAGTTGCCGGAGTATCCAAGCAGCTCAGCCCCAGCATTTT. Translating gives CASCRSIQAAQPQHF. The V and J genes are TRBV6-2 or TRBV6-3 and TRBJ1-5; D is undetermined. The CDR3 runs 15 residues. Germline CDR1 reads MNHEY; CDR2 reads SVGEGT. Trimming cost V 9 bases and J 6 bases, with 21 bases left between them.

CDR3 DNA: TGTGCCAGCAGCAAACCTACCGGAGGGGGCTATGGCTACACCTTC. This gives the protein CASSKPTGGGYGYTF. The chain uses TRBV7-9 and TRBJ1-2, with TRBD1 as a possible D gene (6 bases). The germline V gene has CDR1 SEHNR and CDR2 FQNEAQ (reference sequence). V lost 5 bases to trimming and J lost 4 bases, with 17 bases between them. The CDR3 spans 15 residues.

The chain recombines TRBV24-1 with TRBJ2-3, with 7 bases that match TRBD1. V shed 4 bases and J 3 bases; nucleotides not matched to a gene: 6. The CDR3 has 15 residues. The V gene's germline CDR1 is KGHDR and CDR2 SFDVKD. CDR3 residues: CATSDRGQATDTQYF. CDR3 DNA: TGTGCCACCAGTGACCGTGGACAGGCAACAGATACGCAGTATTTT.

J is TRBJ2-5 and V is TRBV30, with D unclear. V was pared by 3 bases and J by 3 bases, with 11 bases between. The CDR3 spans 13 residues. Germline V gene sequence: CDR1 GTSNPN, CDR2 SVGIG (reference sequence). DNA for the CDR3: TGTGCCTGGAGGGGCAGCTCAAAAGAGACCCAGTACTTC. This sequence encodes CAWRGSSKETQYF.

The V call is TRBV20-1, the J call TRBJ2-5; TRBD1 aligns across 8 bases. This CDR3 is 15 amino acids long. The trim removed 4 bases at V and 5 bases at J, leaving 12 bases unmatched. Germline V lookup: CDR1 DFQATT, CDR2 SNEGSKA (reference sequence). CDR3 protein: CSATYRDRSGETQYF. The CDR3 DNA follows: TGCAGTGCTACCTACCGGGACAGGAGTGGGGAGACCCAGTACTTC.

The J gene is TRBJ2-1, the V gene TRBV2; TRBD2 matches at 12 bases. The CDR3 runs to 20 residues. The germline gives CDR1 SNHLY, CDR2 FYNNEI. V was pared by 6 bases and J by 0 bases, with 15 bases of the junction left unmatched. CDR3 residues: CASRGYTSGGSQSSYNEQFF. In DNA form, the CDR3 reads TGTGCCAGCAGGGGATATACTAGCGGGGGGAGCCAAAGCTCCTACAATGAGCAGTTCTTC.